Below, one T cell receptor beta chain is given with its context. This specimen comes from a study of blood T cells in healthy people across ages. A second about 6 to 12 cycle PCR used barcoded and J-beta primers. TCRdb redid the calling of the 5' RACE reads with MiXCR, one entry per CDR3 protein. Here the sample spans about 900,000 distinct CDR3 sequences, about 48% being singletons. Germline CDR1 reads SNHLY; CDR2 reads FYNNEI. V was cut by 7 bases and J by 2 bases, with 13 bases left in between. This CDR3 has 14 amino acids. The chain joins TRBV2 to TRBJ2-3; TRBD2 is a possible D gene (5 bases). Source material: blood. The origin of this receptor is a man younger than 45 in good health. This CDR3 reads CASKRGWSTDTQYF. CDR3 sequence (DNA): TGTGCCAGCAAGAGAGGGTGGTCCACAGATACGCAGTATTTT.